The entry that follows covers one TCR beta chain sequence. Its antigen is still unknown. These data originate in a study of T cell responses to AZD1222 COVID-19 vaccine. Study context: Second doses at about 4 or about 12 weeks were pooled.

The protocol was immunoSEQ multiplex PCR, while the TCRdb copy is restricted to in-frame clones and leaves out a portion. The sample comprises about 150,000 clones, roughly 89% of which are singletons, and under 2.5% rests with the top ten. Study conclusions and caveats: Along spike, vaccine-associated CD4 TCRs were found throughout, with dominance at 160-218 and 743-854. Spike-specific TCR breadth rose after two AZD1222 doses, and depth rose as well.

The CDR3 runs 16 residues. Germline loops: CDR1 MNHEY, CDR2 SVGEGT. Trimming took 6 bases from V and 0 from J; bases not matched to a gene: 10. The material was peripheral blood, obtained on day 0 of AZD1222 vaccination. This clonotype originated in an adult in good health. This chain uses TRBV6-2 or TRBV6-3 with TRBJ1-2, with TRBD1 matching 7 bases. The chain's CDR3 is CASSVPGQRANYGYTF. DNA for the CDR3: TGTGCCAGCAGCGTACCGGGACAGAGAGCTAACTATGGCTACACCTTC.